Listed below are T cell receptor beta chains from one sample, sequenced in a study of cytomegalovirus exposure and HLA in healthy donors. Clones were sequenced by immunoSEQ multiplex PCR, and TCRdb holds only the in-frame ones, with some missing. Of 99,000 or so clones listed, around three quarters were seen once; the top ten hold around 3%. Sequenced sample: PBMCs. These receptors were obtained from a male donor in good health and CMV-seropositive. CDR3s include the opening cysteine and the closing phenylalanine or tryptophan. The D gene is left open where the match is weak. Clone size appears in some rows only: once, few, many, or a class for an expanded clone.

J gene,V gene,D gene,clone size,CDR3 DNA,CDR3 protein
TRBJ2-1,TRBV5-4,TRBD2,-,TGTGCCAGCAGCGGGTCTAGCGGGGGGGCAATTGAGCAGTTCTTC,CASSGSSGGAIEQFF
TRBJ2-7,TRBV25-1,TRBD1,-,TGTGCCAGCAGTGCGGGACAGGGCCCCTACGAGCAGTACTTC,CASSAGQGPYEQYF
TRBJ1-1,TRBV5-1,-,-,TGCGCCAGCAGTCGTGTGACTCCCGCCCTGGAGAACACTGAAGCTTTCTTT,CASSRVTPALENTEAFF
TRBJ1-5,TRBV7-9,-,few,TGTGCCAGCAGCTCAGACCGGGGCAATCAGCCCCAGCATTTT,CASSSDRGNQPQHF
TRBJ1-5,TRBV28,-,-,TGTGCCAGCAGTTCCCCCTCCACCTATAATCAGCCCCAGCATTTT,CASSSPSTYNQPQHF
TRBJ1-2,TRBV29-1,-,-,TGCAGCGCCAGGACTGAGCAACTCTATGGTGGCTACACCTTC,CSARTEQLYGGYTF
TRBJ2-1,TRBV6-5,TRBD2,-,TGTGCCAGCAGTTACTCAAAGCGGGGGGGAGGTGAGCAGTTCTTC,CASSYSKRGGGEQFF
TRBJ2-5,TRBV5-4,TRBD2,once,TGTGCCAGCAGCTCTTTAGCGGGGGGGCGGGGGCCTCAAGAGACCCAGTACTTC,CASSSLAGGRGPQETQYF
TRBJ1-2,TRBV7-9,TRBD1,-,TGTGCCAGCAGCTCCGGCAATTTAGGACAGGCCAACTATGGCTACACCTTC,CASSSGNLGQANYGYTF
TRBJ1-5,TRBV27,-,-,TGTGCCAGCAGTTTTACGGGGAATCAGCCCCAGCATTTT,CASSFTGNQPQHF
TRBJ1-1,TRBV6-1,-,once,TGTGCCAGCAGAGTCAACCCGGGGGGAACTGAAGCTTTCTTT,CASRVNPGGTEAFF
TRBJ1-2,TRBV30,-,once,TGTGCCTGGCAGTGGCACGATGACTATGGCTACACCTTC,CAWQWHDDYGYTF
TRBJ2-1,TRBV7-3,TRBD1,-,TGTGCCAGCAGTCCCGGACAGGGGAGGGATGAGCAGTTCTTC,CASSPGQGRDEQFF
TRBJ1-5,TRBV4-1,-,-,TGCGCCAGCAGCCTCAGAGAAGGGGGTTTCGGACAGCCCCAGCATTTT,CASSLREGGFGQPQHF
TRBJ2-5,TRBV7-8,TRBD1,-,TGTGCCAGCACCTTCGGACAGGGAGATGGGGAGACCCAGTACTTC,CASTFGQGDGETQYF
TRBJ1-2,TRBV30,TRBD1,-,TGTGCCTGGAGTGTACTCGGGACAGGCGGTACTAACTATGGCTACACCTTC,CAWSVLGTGGTNYGYTF
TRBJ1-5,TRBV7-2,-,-,TGTGCCAGCAGCGAACGGGCGGGGGGACAGCCCCAGCATTTT,CASSERAGGQPQHF
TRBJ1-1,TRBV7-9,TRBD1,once,TGTGCCAGCAGGTACGGACAGGCGAACACTGAAGCTTTCTTT,CASRYGQANTEAFF
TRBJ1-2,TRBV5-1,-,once,TGCGCCAGCAGCTCAGGTACAGTCGGGAGCTACACCTTC,CASSSGTVGSYTF
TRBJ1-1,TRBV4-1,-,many,TGCGCCAGCAGCCAAGTCAATCTGAACACTGAAGCTTTCTTT,CASSQVNLNTEAFF
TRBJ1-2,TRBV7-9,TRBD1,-,TGTGCCAGCAGCTTAAACACAGGGGGCAGTAACTATGGCTACACCTTC,CASSLNTGGSNYGYTF
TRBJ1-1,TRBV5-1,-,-,TGCGCCAGCAGTCCGACAGAGAACACTGAAGCTTTCTTT,CASSPTENTEAFF
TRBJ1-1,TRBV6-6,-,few,TGTGCCAGCAGCTCCGTATCTGAAGCTTTCTTT,CASSSVSEAFF
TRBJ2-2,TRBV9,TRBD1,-,TGTGCCAGCAGCCCGGACAGGGTCAGGACCGGGGAGCTGTTTTTT,CASSPDRVRTGELFF
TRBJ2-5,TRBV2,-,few,TGTGCCAGCAGCGCCGTACGGGAGACCCAGTACTTC,CASSAVRETQYF
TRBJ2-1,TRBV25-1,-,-,TGTGCCAGCAGGCGGGCAGTGGGTGACAATGAGCAGTTCTTC,CASRRAVGDNEQFF
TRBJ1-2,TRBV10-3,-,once,TGTGCCATCAGTGGCAGGGGCCAAGGCTACACCTTC,CAISGRGQGYTF
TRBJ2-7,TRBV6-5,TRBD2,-,TGTGCCAGCACGGGGGGCTACGAGCAGTACTTC,CASTGGYEQYF
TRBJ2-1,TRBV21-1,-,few,TGTGCCAGACGGGTTAGGGGGCCTCGGTTCTTC,CARRVRGPRFF
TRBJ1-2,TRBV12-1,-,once,TGTGCCAGCAGCCTCACACCAGGGGATGCGCGGGACTATGGCTACACCTTC,CASSLTPGDARDYGYTF
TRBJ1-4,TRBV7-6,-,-,TGTGCCAGCAGCTTAGGGGGACTGGACCGCTTCACTAATGAAAAACTGTTTTTT,CASSLGGLDRFTNEKLFF
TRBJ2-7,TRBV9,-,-,TGTGCCAGCAGCGTAGAAGGGAGCTCCTACGAGCAGTACTTC,CASSVEGSSYEQYF
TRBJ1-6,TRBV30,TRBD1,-,TGTGCCTGGAGTGTAGTCAGGGGGCTAAATTCACCCCTCCACTTT,CAWSVVRGLNSPLHF
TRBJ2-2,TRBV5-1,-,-,TGCGCCAGCAGCCCAATAGGGAGTACCGGGGAGCTGTTTTTT,CASSPIGSTGELFF
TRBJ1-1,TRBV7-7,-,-,TGTGCTAGCAGCATAGACGGGAACACTGAAGCTTTCTTT,CASSIDGNTEAFF
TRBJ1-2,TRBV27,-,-,TGTGCCAGCAGTCAGGGACAACACGATGGCTACACCTTC,CASSQGQHDGYTF
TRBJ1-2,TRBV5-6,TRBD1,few,TGTGCCAGCAGCTTTCCCACAGGGGGAAGTGGCTACACCTTC,CASSFPTGGSGYTF
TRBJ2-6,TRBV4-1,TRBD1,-,TGCGCCAGCAGCCAAGGGACAGGGTCTGGGGCCAACGTCCTGACTTTC,CASSQGTGSGANVLTF
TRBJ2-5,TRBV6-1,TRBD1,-,TGTGCCAGCCGACTACAGGGGGCGCGGGAGACCCAGTACTTC,CASRLQGARETQYF
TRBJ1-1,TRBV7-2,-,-,TGTGCCAGCAGCCGCCTTGGGGCCACGAACACTGAAGCTTTCTTT,CASSRLGATNTEAFF
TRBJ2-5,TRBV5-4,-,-,TGTGCCAGCAGCGTACTCGGACAGCAAGAGACCCAGTACTTC,CASSVLGQQETQYF
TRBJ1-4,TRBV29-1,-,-,TGCAGCGTTCAGAGGGGGTCGATTGAAAAACTGTTTTTT,CSVQRGSIEKLFF
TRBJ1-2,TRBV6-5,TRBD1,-,TGTGCCAGCAGTTACGGGACAGGGAACAATGGCTACACCTTC,CASSYGTGNNGYTF
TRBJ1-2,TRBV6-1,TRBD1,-,TGTGCCAGCAGTGAAAGGGGGCCCGGCTATGGCTACACCTTC,CASSERGPGYGYTF
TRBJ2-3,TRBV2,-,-,TGTGCCAGCAGTGAGAGAAGGGGGGGAGATACGCAGTATTTT,CASSERRGGDTQYF
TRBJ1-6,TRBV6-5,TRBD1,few,TGTGCCAGCAGTTACACAGCCGGGACAGGGGGCTCACCCCTCCACTTT,CASSYTAGTGGSPLHF
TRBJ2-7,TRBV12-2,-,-,TGTGCAAGTCGCTTATCCGACAGGGCCTACGAGCAGTACTTC,CASRLSDRAYEQYF
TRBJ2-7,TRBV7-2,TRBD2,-,TGTGCCAGCAGCCCCCGGACTAGCGGTCCTGTAAACGAGCAGTACTTC,CASSPRTSGPVNEQYF
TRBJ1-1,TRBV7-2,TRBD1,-,TGTGCCAGCAGCTTAGCGACAGGGGGCGGGCGAACTGAAGCTTTCTTT,CASSLATGGGRTEAFF
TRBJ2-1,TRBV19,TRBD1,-,TGTGCCAGTAGTATGACAGGGGCCAATGAGCAGTTCTTC,CASSMTGANEQFF
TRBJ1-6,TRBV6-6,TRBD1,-,TGTGCCAGCAGTTACTCGGACAGGGTAAATAATTCACCCCTCCACTTT,CASSYSDRVNNSPLHF
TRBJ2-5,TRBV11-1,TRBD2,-,TGTGCCAGCAGCTTAGTAGGACTAGCGGCGGCCCAAGAGACCCAGTACTTC,CASSLVGLAAAQETQYF
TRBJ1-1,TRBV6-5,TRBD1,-,TGTGCCAGCAGTTACCGGGGACAGGGAACTGAAGCTTTCTTT,CASSYRGQGTEAFF
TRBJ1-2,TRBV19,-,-,TGTGCCAGTTTGGACCGCTCCGGGGGAGACTATGGCTACACCTTC,CASLDRSGGDYGYTF
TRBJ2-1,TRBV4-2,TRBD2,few,TGTGCCAGCAGCCAACGGGATGCTAGCGGGGGGGCGGTCAATGAGCAGTTCTTC,CASSQRDASGGAVNEQFF